This T cell receptor beta chain is drawn from a study of T cells in narcolepsy. On the study more broadly: Patients with NT1 or NT2 and healthy control donors were enrolled.

The V segment lost 3 bases and the J segment 0 bases; nucleotides outside the gene matches: 8. Germline CDR1 SGHNT, CDR2 YENEEA. This CDR3 is built from 19 residues. Study outcomes and limitations: Autoreactive clonotypes reportedly recurred in blood of same and different patients, not controls. Autoreactive HCRT-specific and TRIB2-specific clonotypes were marked in same-patient CSF-versus-blood CD4+ comparisons.

Sequenced by immunoSEQ multiplex PCR; TCRdb stores in-frame clones only, minus some. The sample records around 26,000 clones, 55% to 65% being singletons. This clone was seen once. What it binds is not known. The sequence was collected from a human donor in good health. Sequencing was done on a sample of memory (CD45RA-) CD4+ T cells from blood. The chain carries TRBV11-3 and TRBJ2-1, with TRBD2 matching over 13 bases. This CDR3 reads CASSFKSLAGGSSYNEQFF. The CDR3 bases are TGTGCCAGCAGCTTTAAGTCACTAGCGGGGGGGAGCTCCTACAATGAGCAGTTCTTC.